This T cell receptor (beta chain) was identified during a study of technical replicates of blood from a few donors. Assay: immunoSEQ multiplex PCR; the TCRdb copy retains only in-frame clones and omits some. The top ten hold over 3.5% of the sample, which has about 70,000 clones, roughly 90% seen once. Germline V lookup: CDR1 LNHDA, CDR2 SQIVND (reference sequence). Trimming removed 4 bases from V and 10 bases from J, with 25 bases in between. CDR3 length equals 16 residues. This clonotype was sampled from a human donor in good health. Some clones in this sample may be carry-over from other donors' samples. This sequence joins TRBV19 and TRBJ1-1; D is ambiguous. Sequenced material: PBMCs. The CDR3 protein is CASSTSGRAQQPGAFF. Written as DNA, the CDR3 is TGTGCCAGTAGTACTTCCGGGAGGGCCCAGCAACCGGGAGCTTTCTTT. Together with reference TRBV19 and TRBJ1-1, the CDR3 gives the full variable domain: DGGITQSPKYLFRKEGQNVTLSCEQNLNHDAMYWYRQDPGQGLRLIYYSQIVNDFQKGDIAEGYSVSREKKESFPLTVTSAQKNPTAFYLCASSTSGRAQQPGAFFGQGTRLTVV.